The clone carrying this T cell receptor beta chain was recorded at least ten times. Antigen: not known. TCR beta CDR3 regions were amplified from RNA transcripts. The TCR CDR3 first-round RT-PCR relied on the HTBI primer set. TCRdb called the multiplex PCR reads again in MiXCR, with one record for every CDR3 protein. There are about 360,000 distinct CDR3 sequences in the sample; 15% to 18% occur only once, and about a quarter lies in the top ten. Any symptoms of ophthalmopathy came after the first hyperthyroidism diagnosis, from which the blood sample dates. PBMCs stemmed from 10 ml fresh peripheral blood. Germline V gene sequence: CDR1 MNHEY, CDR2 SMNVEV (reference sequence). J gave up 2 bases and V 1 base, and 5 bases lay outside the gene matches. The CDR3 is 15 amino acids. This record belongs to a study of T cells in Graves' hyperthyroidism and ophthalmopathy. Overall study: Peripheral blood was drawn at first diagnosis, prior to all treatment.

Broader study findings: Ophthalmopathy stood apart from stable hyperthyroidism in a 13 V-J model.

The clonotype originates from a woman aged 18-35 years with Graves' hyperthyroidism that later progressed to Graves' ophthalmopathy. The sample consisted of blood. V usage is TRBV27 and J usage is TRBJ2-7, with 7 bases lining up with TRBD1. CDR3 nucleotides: TGTGCCAGCAGTTTATTGGGCCAGGGGGCCTACGAGCAGTACTTC. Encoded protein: CASSLLGQGAYEQYF.